This T cell receptor (beta chain) comes out of a study of CD8 T cells in Susac syndrome. J gave up 2 bases and V 5 bases, and 17 bases lay outside the gene matches. Per germline, CDR1 MDHEN and CDR2 SYDVKM. This CDR3 spans 19 amino acids. Negative isolation was used for CD8+ and CD4+ T cells, and FACS enrichment was applied to TEMRA cells. Random hexamers were used to reverse transcribe roughly 0.45 to 1 ug of RNA. Amplification of the TCR beta CDR3 was carried out by immunoSEQ multiplex PCR, which spanned a total of 54 Vbeta and 13 Jbeta segments. TCRdb passed the immunoSEQ multiplex PCR reads through MiXCR, listing each CDR3 protein once. The sample has 100,000 to 150,000 distinct CDR3 sequences; around 75% are singletons.

Material: CD8+ T cells from PBMCs. The source of this sequence is a human donor with multiple sclerosis. The rearrangement uses TRBV28 and TRBJ2-1; 8 positions agree with TRBD2. The DNA of the CDR3 is TGTGCCAGCAGTCCCCTACAGGGTGGCGTAGCGGGGACCTACAATGAGCAGTTCTTC. Translating gives CASSPLQGGVAGTYNEQFF.